The T cell receptor beta chain described here comes from a study of cytomegalovirus exposure and HLA in healthy donors. Study-level information: A previous analysis identified 95 million to 140 million unique TCR beta sequences derived from about 180 million T cells.

This clone was picked up one time. The antigen is not known. Sequence at one end of the junction differs from germline and may be a read error. The primer mix had 60 Vbeta and 13 Jbeta primers. Under the authors' procedure: Some 11 million of the 80 million or so unique TCR beta chains counted in a later analysis were shared. TCRdb keeps only in-frame clones here, not all; method: immunoSEQ multiplex PCR. V, J and clone size reflect that table, while D and trimming were determined from the DNA. Of 130,000 to 150,000 clones listed, around 80% are singletons. General study results and limits: Analysis performed later showed TCR beta chains linked to HLA being more clonally expanded than equally common others. CMV antigen specificity was confirmed in vitro for a few CMV-associated chains.

The CDR3 covers 18 residues. Germline values: CDR1 SEHNR, CDR2 FQNEAQ (reference sequence). This chain connects TRBV7-9 to TRBJ1-1, with a weak D call TRBD1 (5 bases). Sequencing used PBMCs. This TCR came from a female donor in good health and CMV-seronegative. The CDR3 bases are TGTTCCAGCGGGGACTTACAGGATGCTTTACCGATGAACACTGAAGCTTTCTTT. Translating gives CSSGDLQDALPMNTEAFF. The whole variable domain, filled in from reference TRBV7-9 and TRBJ1-1, reads DTGVSQNPRHKITKRGQNVTFRCDPISEHNRLYWYRQTLGQGPEFLTYFQNEAQLEKSRLLSDRFSAERPKGSFSTLEIQRTEQGDSAMYLCSSGDLQDALPMNTEAFFGQGTRLTVV.